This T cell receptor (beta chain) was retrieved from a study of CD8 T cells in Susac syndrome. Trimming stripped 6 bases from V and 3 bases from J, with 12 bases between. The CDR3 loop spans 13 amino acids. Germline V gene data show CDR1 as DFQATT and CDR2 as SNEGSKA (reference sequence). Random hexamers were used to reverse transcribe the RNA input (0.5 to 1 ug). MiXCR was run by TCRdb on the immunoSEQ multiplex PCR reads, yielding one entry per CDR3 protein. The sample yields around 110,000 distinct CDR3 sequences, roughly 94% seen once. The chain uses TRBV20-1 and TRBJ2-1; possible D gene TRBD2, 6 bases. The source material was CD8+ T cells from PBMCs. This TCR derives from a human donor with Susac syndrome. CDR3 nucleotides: TGCAGTGCCCCCAGGAGGGACTACAATGAGCAGTTCTTC. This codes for CSAPRRDYNEQFF.